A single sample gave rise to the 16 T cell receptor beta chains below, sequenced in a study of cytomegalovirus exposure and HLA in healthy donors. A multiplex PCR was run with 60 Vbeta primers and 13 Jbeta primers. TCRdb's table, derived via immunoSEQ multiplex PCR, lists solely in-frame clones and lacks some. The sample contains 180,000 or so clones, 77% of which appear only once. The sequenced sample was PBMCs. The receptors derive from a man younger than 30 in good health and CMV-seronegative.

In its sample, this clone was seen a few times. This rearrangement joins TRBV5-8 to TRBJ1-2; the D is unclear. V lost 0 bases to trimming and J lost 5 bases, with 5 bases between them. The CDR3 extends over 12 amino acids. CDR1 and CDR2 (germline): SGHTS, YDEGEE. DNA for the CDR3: TGTGCCAGCAGCTTGGAGAGATATGGCTACACCTTC. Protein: CASSLERYGYTF.

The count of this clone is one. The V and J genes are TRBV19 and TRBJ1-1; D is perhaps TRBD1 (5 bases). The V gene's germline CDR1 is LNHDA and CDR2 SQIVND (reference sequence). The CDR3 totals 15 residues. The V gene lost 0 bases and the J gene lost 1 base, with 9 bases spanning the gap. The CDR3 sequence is CASSIDPGQNTEAFF. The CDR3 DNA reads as TGTGCCAGTAGTATAGATCCCGGACAGAACACTGAAGCTTTCTTT.

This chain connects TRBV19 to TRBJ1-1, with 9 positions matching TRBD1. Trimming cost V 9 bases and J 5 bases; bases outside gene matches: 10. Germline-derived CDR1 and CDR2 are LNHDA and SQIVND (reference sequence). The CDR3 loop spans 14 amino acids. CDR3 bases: TGTGCCAGCAACCGGGACAGGGCGTGGACTGAAGCTTTCTTT. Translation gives CASNRDRAWTEAFF.

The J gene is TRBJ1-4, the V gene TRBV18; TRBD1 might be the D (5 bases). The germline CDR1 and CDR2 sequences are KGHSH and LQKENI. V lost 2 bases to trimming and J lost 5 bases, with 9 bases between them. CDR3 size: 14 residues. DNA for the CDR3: TGTGCCAGCTCACCAGGGCAGGGAAATGAAAAACTGTTTTTT. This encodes CASSPGQGNEKLFF.

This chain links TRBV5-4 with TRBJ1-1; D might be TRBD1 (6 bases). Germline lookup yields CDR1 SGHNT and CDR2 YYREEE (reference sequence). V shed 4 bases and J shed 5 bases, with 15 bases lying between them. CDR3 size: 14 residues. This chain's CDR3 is CASSPGTQGTEAFF. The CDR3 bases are TGTGCCAGCAGCCCCGGGACCCAGGGGACTGAAGCTTTCTTT. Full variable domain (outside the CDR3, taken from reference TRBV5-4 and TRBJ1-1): ETGVTQSPTHLIKTRGQQVTLRCSSQSGHNTVSWYQQALGQGPQFIFQYYREEENGRGNFPPRFSGLQFPNYSSELNVNALELDDSALYLCASSPGTQGTEAFFGQGTRLTVV.

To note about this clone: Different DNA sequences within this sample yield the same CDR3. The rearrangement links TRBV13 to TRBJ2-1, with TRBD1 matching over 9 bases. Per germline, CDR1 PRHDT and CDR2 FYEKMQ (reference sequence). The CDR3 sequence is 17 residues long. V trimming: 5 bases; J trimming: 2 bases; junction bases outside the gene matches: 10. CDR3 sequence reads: CASSPRGTGRPYNEQFF. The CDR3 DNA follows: TGTGCCAGCAGCCCCAGAGGGACAGGGCGACCCTACAATGAGCAGTTCTTC. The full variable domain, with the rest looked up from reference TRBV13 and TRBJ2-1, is AAGVIQSPRHLIKEKRETATLKCYPIPRHDTVYWYQQGPGQDPQFLISFYEKMQSDKGSIPDRFSAQQFSDYHSELNMSSLELGDSALYFCASSPRGTGRPYNEQFFGPGTRLTVL.

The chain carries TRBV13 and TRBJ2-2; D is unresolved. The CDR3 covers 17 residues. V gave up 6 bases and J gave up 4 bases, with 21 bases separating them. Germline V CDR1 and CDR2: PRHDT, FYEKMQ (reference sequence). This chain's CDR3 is CASSALVFGTSTGELFF. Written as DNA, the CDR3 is TGTGCCAGCAGTGCCCTGGTCTTTGGTACGAGCACCGGGGAGCTGTTTTTT.

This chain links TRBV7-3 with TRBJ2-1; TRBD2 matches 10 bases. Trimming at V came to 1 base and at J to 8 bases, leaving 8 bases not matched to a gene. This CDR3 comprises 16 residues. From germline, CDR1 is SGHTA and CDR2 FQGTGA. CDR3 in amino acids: CASSLSSSGGPYEQFF. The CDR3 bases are TGTGCCAGCAGCTTAAGTAGTAGCGGGGGGCCCTATGAGCAGTTCTTC.

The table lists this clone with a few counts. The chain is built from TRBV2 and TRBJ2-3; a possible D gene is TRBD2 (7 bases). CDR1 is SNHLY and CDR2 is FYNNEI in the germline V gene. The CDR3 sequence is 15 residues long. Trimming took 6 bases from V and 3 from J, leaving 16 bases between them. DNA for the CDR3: TGTGCCAGCAGCGGGGGGAGAGGGGGGACAGATACGCAGTATTTT. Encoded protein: CASSGGRGGTDTQYF.

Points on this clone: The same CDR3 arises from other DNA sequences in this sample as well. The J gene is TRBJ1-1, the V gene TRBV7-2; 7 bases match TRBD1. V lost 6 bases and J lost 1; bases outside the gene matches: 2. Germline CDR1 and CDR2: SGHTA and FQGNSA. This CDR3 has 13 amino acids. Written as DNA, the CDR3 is TGTGCCAGCAGTCGACAGGGGAACACTGAAGCTTTCTTT. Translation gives CASSRQGNTEAFF. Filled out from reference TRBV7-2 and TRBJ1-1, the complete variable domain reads GAGVSQSPSNKVTEKGKDVELRCDPISGHTALYWYRQSLGQGLEFLIYFQGNSAPDKSGLPSDRFSAERTGGSVSTLTIQRTQQEDSAVYLCASSRQGNTEAFFGQGTRLTVV.

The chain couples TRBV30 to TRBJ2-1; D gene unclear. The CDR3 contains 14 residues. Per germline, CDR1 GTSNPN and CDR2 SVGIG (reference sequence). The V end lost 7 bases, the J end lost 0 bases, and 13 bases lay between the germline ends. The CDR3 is CALNRVSSYNEQFF. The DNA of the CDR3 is TGTGCCTTAAACCGGGTGAGCTCCTACAATGAGCAGTTCTTC.

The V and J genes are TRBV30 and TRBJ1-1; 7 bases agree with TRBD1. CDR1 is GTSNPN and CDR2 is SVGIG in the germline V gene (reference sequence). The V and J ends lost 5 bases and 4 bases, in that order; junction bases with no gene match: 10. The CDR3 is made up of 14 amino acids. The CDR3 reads CAWSIDRGLTEAFF. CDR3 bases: TGTGCCTGGTCAATCGATAGGGGGCTCACTGAAGCTTTCTTT.

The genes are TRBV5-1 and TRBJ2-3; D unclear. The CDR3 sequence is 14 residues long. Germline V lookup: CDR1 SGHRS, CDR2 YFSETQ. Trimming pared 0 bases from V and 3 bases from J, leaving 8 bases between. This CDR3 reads CASSLGQLTDTQYF. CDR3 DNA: TGCGCCAGCAGCTTGGGGCAGTTAACAGATACGCAGTATTTT.

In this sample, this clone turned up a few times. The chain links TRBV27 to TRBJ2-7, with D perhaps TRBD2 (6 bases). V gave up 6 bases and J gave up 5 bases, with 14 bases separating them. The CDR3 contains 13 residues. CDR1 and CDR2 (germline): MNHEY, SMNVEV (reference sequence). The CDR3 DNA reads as TGTGCCAGCAGGGGACTTTCTACAAACGAGCAGTACTTC. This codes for CASRGLSTNEQYF.

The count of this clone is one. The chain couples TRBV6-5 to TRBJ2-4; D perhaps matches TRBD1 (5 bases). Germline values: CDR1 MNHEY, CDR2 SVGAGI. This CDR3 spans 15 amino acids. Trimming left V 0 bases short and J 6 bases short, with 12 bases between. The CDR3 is CASSYSQGPRNIQYF. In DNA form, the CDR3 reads TGTGCCAGCAGTTACTCCCAGGGCCCCAGAAACATTCAGTACTTC.

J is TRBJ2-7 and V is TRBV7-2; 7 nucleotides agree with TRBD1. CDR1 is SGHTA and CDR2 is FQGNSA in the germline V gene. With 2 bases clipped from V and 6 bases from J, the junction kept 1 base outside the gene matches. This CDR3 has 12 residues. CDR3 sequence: CASSLRTGEQYF. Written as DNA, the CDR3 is TGTGCCAGCAGCTTAAGGACAGGCGAGCAGTACTTC.